The text below deals with one TCR beta chain. The data are from a study of blood T cell repertoires in COVID-19. Overall study context: Samples came from the United States, Italy and Spain, spanning acute and convalescent COVID-19. PBMCs, B-cell-depleted T cells, or T cells provided the cDNA or gDNA that made up the material.

TCRdb's table, derived via immunoSEQ multiplex PCR, lists solely in-frame clones and lacks some. The table records a few hundred thousand clones, about 90% of them present only once. This CDR3 is 12 amino acids long. Trimming removed 6 bases at V and 4 bases at J, with 12 bases between. The V gene's germline CDR1 is SQVTM and CDR2 ANQGSEA. Sequencing was carried out using peripheral blood. The source of this sequence is a man aged 18 to 30 who had recovered from COVID-19. The V gene is TRBV29-1, the J gene TRBJ1-2, with D maybe TRBD1 (6 bases). The CDR3 bases are TGCAGCGTGGGCGGAGGGGGCTATGGCTACACCTTC. Its translation is CSVGGGGYGYTF.